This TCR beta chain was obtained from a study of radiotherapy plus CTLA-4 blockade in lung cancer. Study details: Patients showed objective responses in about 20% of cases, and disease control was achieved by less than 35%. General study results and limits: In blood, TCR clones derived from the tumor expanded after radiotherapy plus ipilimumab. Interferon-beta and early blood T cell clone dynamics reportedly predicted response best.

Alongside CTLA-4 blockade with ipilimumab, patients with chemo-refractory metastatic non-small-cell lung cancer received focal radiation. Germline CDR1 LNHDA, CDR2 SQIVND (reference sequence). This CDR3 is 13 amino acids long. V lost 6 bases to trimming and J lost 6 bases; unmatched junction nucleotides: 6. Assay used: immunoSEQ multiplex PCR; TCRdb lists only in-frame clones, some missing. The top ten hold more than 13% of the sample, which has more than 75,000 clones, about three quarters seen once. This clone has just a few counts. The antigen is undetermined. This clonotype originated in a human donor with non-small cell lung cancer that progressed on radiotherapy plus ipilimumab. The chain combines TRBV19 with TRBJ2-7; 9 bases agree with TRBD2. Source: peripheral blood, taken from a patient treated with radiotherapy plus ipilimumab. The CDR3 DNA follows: TGTGCCAGTAGATCGACTAGCGGAGGCGAGCAGTACTTC. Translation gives CASRSTSGGEQYF.